This entry features one T cell receptor beta chain sequence. Its antigen is as yet unknown. Profiled with immunoSEQ multiplex PCR; TCRdb holds only in-frame clones, not every one. The sample lists 25,000 to 35,000 clones, roughly nine tenths occurring once. The record originates from a study of lymphopenia after photon versus proton radiotherapy. Trimming removed 0 bases at V and 1 base at J, with 6 bases between. The germline V gene has CDR1 SGHRS and CDR2 YFSETQ. This CDR3 has 14 amino acids. General study results and limits: Survival link was tested only in deceased patients; proton benefit remains a possibility. Relative stability marked proton patients; photon patients lost diversity and naive cells. Post-nadir diversity loss with photons came from oligoclonal expansion, particularly CD8+ Temra cells. In patients who died, overall survival fell as post-nadir TCR diversity dropped more.

The TCR originated in a woman between 45 and 65 years old with pancreatic cancer. The chain has TRBV5-1 and TRBJ2-3; D is unresolved. Sequenced here: peripheral blood, sampled from a patient treated with photon-based radiotherapy. The CDR3 region is CASSLGHRTDTQYF. The CDR3 nucleotides read TGCGCCAGCAGCTTGGGACACCGCACAGATACGCAGTATTTT.